One sample yielded the 18 T cell receptor beta chains listed below, sequenced in a study of T cell responses to AZD1222 COVID-19 vaccine. TCRdb keeps only in-frame clones here, not all; method: immunoSEQ multiplex PCR. The sample shows more than 70,000 clones, about 85% of them seen only once. This specimen consisted of peripheral blood, obtained on day 0 of AZD1222 vaccination. The receptors come from an adult in good health.

The V and J genes are TRBV14 and TRBJ2-2; 11 bases are shared with TRBD2. With 0 bases clipped from V and 2 bases from J, the junction kept 8 bases outside the gene matches. Germline assignment: CDR1 SGHDN and CDR2 FVKESK. The CDR3 length is 19 residues. The CDR3 here is CASSQEQGLAALNTGELFF. The CDR3 DNA follows: TGTGCCAGCAGCCAAGAGCAGGGACTAGCGGCCCTCAACACCGGGGAGCTGTTTTTT.

The count of this clone is one. This sequence joins TRBV27 and TRBJ1-2, with D possibly TRBD1 on 5 matching bases. CDR1 is MNHEY and CDR2 is SMNVEV in the germline V gene (reference sequence). V gave up 3 bases and J gave up 8 bases, with 13 bases separating them. This CDR3 is 13 amino acids long. The CDR3 DNA reads TGTGCCAGCAGTTTTGGGGGTCGGTCGGGCTACACCTTC. It encodes CASSFGGRSGYTF.

V is TRBV7-2 and J is TRBJ2-1, with 10 bases matching TRBD2. There are 17 residues in the CDR3. With V trimmed by 5 bases and J by 10 bases, 17 bases remained unmatched. The germline gives CDR1 SGHTA, CDR2 FQGNSA. The CDR3 sequence: CASSRQPSSGSSSEQFF. The CDR3 bases are TGTGCCAGCAGCCGGCAGCCGTCTAGCGGGAGTTCGTCCGAGCAGTTCTTC.

The chain combines TRBV18 with TRBJ2-1; maybe TRBD2 (5 bases). Looked up from germline, CDR1 is KGHSH and CDR2 is LQKENI. This CDR3 region has 15 residues. The V end was cut by 0 bases, the J end by 5 bases, with 11 bases between. The CDR3 sequence is CASSPPLTGNNEQFF. CDR3 sequence (DNA): TGTGCCAGCTCACCACCATTGACCGGGAACAATGAGCAGTTCTTC.

The rearrangement uses TRBV18 and TRBJ2-3; 7 bases map to TRBD1. The germline gives CDR1 KGHSH, CDR2 LQKENI. The CDR3 totals 16 residues. J gave up 2 bases and V 3 bases, and 8 bases lay outside the gene matches. CDR3 protein: CASSPYSGQNTDTQYF. In nucleotides, the CDR3 is TGTGCCAGCTCACCGTACTCGGGACAGAACACAGATACGCAGTATTTT.

The chain links TRBV18 to TRBJ1-2, with a tentative D call TRBD1 (5 bases). There are 12 residues in the CDR3. Germline V gene data show CDR1 as KGHSH and CDR2 as LQKENI. V lost 3 bases and J 13 bases, leaving 15 bases between the germline ends. CDR3 nucleotide sequence: TGTGCCAGCTCACCCGACAGAACCCTCTCCACCTTC. Translating it yields CASSPDRTLSTF.

Points on this clone: The junction differs from germline at one of its ends, possibly a read error. V usage is TRBV6-1 and J usage is TRBJ2-7; D is uncertain. CDR1 and CDR2 from the germline V gene are MNHNS and SASEGT. The CDR3 covers 11 residues. The CDR3 sequence is CASGDSYEQYF. In DNA form, the CDR3 reads TGTGCCAGCGGTGATTCCTACGAGCAGTACTTC.

The rearrangement links TRBV19 to TRBJ2-1; 10 positions agree with TRBD2. Trimming took 5 bases from V and 4 from J; bases not matched to a gene: 5. Germline V gene sequence: CDR1 LNHDA, CDR2 SQIVND (reference sequence). The CDR3 has 15 residues. The CDR3 protein is CASSLRTSGYNEQFF. The CDR3 DNA follows: TGTGCCAGTAGTCTAAGGACTAGCGGTTACAATGAGCAGTTCTTC.

The rearrangement links TRBV6-5 to TRBJ2-7; the D gene is possibly TRBD1 (6 bases). V lost 4 bases and J lost 1, with 14 bases in between. The CDR3 totals 15 residues. Per the germline V gene, CDR1 is MNHEY and CDR2 is SVGAGI. This chain's CDR3 is CASSSGTPGSYEQYF. CDR3 nucleotide sequence: TGTGCCAGCAGTTCCGGGACACCTGGGTCCTACGAGCAGTACTTC.

The chain's CDR3 is CASSQGADYGYTF. In DNA, the CDR3 is TGTGCCAGCAGCCAGGGGGCCGATTATGGCTACACCTTC. The chain uses TRBV7-9 and TRBJ1-2, with 8 positions matching TRBD1. Unmatched junction bases numbered 4, after V lost 5 bases and J lost 5 bases. The CDR3 has 13 residues. Germline V gives CDR1 SEHNR, CDR2 FQNEAQ (reference sequence).

The rearrangement links TRBV6-2 or TRBV6-3 to TRBJ1-4, with a possible D match to TRBD1 (5 bases). The CDR3 is made up of 14 amino acids. CDR1 and CDR2 from the germline V gene are MNHEY and SVGEGT. V lost 3 bases and J 8 bases, leaving 13 bases between the germline ends. This CDR3 is CASSYLGPAEKLFF. CDR3 nucleotide sequence: TGTGCCAGCAGTTATTTGGGACCCGCGGAAAAACTGTTTTTT.

The V gene is TRBV29-1, the J gene TRBJ2-7; tentative D call: TRBD2 (5 bases). V was shortened by 6 bases and J by 3 bases, with 12 bases between the two germline ends. Germline loops: CDR1 SQVTM, CDR2 ANQGSEA. CDR3 length equals 12 residues. CDR3 DNA: TGCAGCGTCGGGAAGGACGGCTACGAGCAGTACTTC. Amino acids: CSVGKDGYEQYF.

The chain joins TRBV9 to TRBJ1-1; the D gene is possibly TRBD1 (5 bases). The germline V and J ends were trimmed by 3 bases and 1 base, with 13 bases remaining between them. CDR1 and CDR2 from the germline V gene are SGDLS and YYNGEE. The length of the CDR3 is 15 residues. CDR3: CASSGRVGGNTEAFF. The CDR3, as DNA: TGTGCCAGCAGCGGCCGAGTCGGGGGGAACACTGAAGCTTTCTTT.

The chain combines TRBV7-8 with TRBJ2-5, with 9 bases matching TRBD2. The germline CDR1 and CDR2 sequences are SGHVS and FQNEAQ. The J segment lost 3 bases and the V segment lost 4 bases, leaving 6 bases of the junction unmatched. This CDR3 spans 15 amino acids. The CDR3 DNA reads TGTGCCAGCAGCTCTTTTTTAGCGGGGGAAGAGACCCAGTACTTC. Its translation is CASSSFLAGEETQYF.

V is TRBV9 and J is TRBJ1-2; D remains unclear. The CDR3 contains 14 residues. Germline CDR1 is SGDLS and CDR2 is YYNGEE. With 7 bases removed from V and 4 bases from J, the gap between germline ends came to 17 bases. The CDR3 here is CASSLGAGSYGYTF. CDR3 nucleotide sequence: TGTGCCAGCTCACTTGGAGCGGGATCCTATGGCTACACCTTC.

The genes are TRBV5-1 and TRBJ1-1; D gene ambiguous. This CDR3 spans 13 amino acids. The V end lost 1 base, the J end lost 2 bases, and 6 bases lay between the germline ends. Germline CDR1 SGHRS, CDR2 YFSETQ. The CDR3, as DNA: TGCGCCAGCAGCTTGACAGTCAACACTGAAGCTTTCTTT. This gives the protein CASSLTVNTEAFF.

V gene TRBV2 combines with J gene TRBJ2-2; D is uncertain. CDR1 is SNHLY and CDR2 is FYNNEI in the germline V gene. The CDR3 extends over 12 amino acids. Trimming removed 1 base from V and 7 bases from J, with 4 bases in between. CDR3 sequence: CASSEDFGELFF. The CDR3 DNA reads TGTGCCAGCAGTGAAGACTTCGGGGAGCTGTTTTTT.

The rearrangement links TRBV27 to TRBJ2-1; the D gene is possibly TRBD1 (6 bases). Trimming took off 3 bases at V and 6 bases at J, with 12 bases between the two ends. The CDR3 runs 14 residues. Germline CDR1 reads MNHEY; CDR2 reads SMNVEV (reference sequence). Written as DNA, the CDR3 is TGTGCCAGCAGTTTTAACAGGGTAGGCAATGAGCAGTTCTTC. Its translation is CASSFNRVGNEQFF.